These 20 T cell receptor beta chains share one sample of origin, sequenced in a study of blood T cells in healthy people across ages. Using a J-beta primer mix together with a sample-barcoded 5' primer, a second PCR was run for about 6 to 11 cycles. In TCRdb, the 5' RACE reads were re-called with MiXCR into one record per CDR3 protein. The sample records 1.8 million or so distinct CDR3 sequences, about two fifths being singletons. Specimen: blood. These receptors all stem from a human donor in good health.

This clonotype was recorded a few times. V is TRBV7-8 and J is TRBJ1-4; D gene uncertain. The V and J ends lost 0 bases and 0 bases respectively, with 11 bases between them. Looked up from germline, CDR1 is SGHVS and CDR2 is FQNEAQ. The CDR3 spans 17 residues. The CDR3 spells CASSLAASLATNEKLFF. The CDR3 bases are TGTGCCAGCAGCTTAGCCGCTTCACTTGCAACTAATGAAAAACTGTTTTTT.

V is TRBV7-2 and J is TRBJ1-5; D is perhaps TRBD1 (6 bases). Germline V CDR1 and CDR2: SGHTA, FQGNSA. V lost 5 bases to trimming and J lost 11 bases, with 22 bases between them. This CDR3 is 15 amino acids long. CDR3 nucleotide sequence: TGTGCCAGCAGCACAAGACAGGTCCAACTAGGGGCCCAGCATTTT. It yields the protein CASSTRQVQLGAQHF.

The chain couples TRBV20-1 to TRBJ2-3; TRBD2 matches 14 bases. CDR3 length: 16 residues. J lost 2 bases, V lost 5 bases, and 6 bases had no gene match. Germline-derived CDR1 and CDR2 are DFQATT and SNEGSKA (reference sequence). CDR3 coding DNA: TGCAGTGCTTCGGGGACTAGCGGGGGAAACACAGATACGCAGTATTTT. As protein: CSASGTSGGNTDTQYF.

V is TRBV27 and J is TRBJ2-7, with 10 bases that match TRBD1. Germline lookup yields CDR1 MNHEY and CDR2 SMNVEV (reference sequence). CDR3 length: 16 residues. V lost 6 bases, J lost 1 base, and 9 bases stayed unmatched. In DNA, the CDR3 is TGTGCCAGCAGGGGACCGGGACAGGGGTCTTCCTACGAGCAGTACTTC. It encodes CASRGPGQGSSYEQYF.

Comments on this clonotype: A read error may account for a junction end that differs from germline. This chain connects TRBV5-1 to TRBJ1-6; 8 nucleotides agree with TRBD1. Looked up from germline, CDR1 is SGHRS and CDR2 is YFSETQ. The CDR3 spans 18 residues. The CDR3, as DNA: TGCACCAGCAGCGAGGGACAGGTTGCGAGCTCCTATAATTCACCCCTCCACTTT. Residues: CTSSEGQVASSYNSPLHF.

The sample holds a few counts of this clonotype. DNA of the CDR3: TGCAGTGCAACCGGACAGTCCCAAGAGACCCAGTACTTC. This encodes CSATGQSQETQYF. This chain links TRBV20-1 with TRBJ2-5; TRBD1 is a possible D gene (6 bases). The germline V gene has CDR1 DFQATT and CDR2 SNEGSKA (reference sequence). The CDR3 spans 13 residues. Between the trimmed V and J ends, which lost 6 bases and 1 base, there was a span of 12 bases.

The chain has TRBV6-1 and TRBJ2-4; 7 bases are shared with TRBD1. Looked up from germline, CDR1 is MNHNS and CDR2 is SASEGT. With V trimmed by 2 bases and J by 8 bases, 12 bases remained unmatched. This CDR3 has 16 amino acids. CDR3 DNA sequence: TGTGCCAGCAGTGAAAGCCAGACAGGGCTTAGGGACATTCAGTACTTC. Translated: CASSESQTGLRDIQYF.

Worth noting for this clonotype: The CDR3 end shows no conserved phenylalanine or tryptophan, and so a read error is likely. It is unclear where the CDR3 begins or ends on the DNA, so no DNA is shown, and the CDR3 is as TCRdb lists it. The chain couples TRBV6-2 or TRBV6-3 to TRBJ1-5. The CDR3 is made up of 8 amino acids, end residues included. In germline, CDR1 is MNHEY, CDR2 SVGEGT. The CDR3 sequence is CASSYLQV.

The V call is TRBV20-1, the J call TRBJ1-2, with D possibly matching TRBD1 (5 bases). CDR1 is DFQATT and CDR2 is SNEGSKA in the germline V gene (reference sequence). Trimming took 6 bases from V and 6 from J, leaving 17 bases between them. CDR3 size: 13 residues. CDR3 region: CSASTRAWDGYTF. The CDR3 DNA reads as TGCAGTGCCTCCACCAGGGCGTGGGATGGCTACACCTTC.

The sample holds a few counts of this clonotype. This chain links TRBV13 with TRBJ2-1; D remains unclear. This CDR3 has 15 amino acids. V lost 4 bases and J lost 2, with 12 bases in between. The germline V gene has CDR1 PRHDT and CDR2 FYEKMQ (reference sequence). The CDR3 reads CASSSEAAPYNEQFF. The DNA for the CDR3 is TGTGCCAGCAGCTCCGAGGCGGCCCCCTACAATGAGCAGTTCTTC.

The DNA for the CDR3 is TGTGCCAGCAGTGCCCCCTGGGGTGGTGGCTACACCTTC. Protein: CASSAPWGGGYTF. The chain carries TRBV25-1 and TRBJ1-2; D is undetermined. Per the germline V gene, CDR1 is MGHDK and CDR2 is SYGVNS. Trimming cost V 4 bases and J 7 bases, with 13 bases left between them. CDR3 size: 13 residues.

V is TRBV11-2 and J is TRBJ2-5; D could derive from TRBD1 or TRBD2 (5 bases each). CDR3 length equals 17 residues. Trimming shortened V by 4 bases and J by 2 bases, and 20 bases separated the two germline ends. Germline values: CDR1 SGHAT, CDR2 FQNNGV. The CDR3: CASSSTVGTQSQETQYF. The CDR3 coding sequence is TGTGCCAGCAGCTCTACGGTTGGGACCCAAAGTCAAGAGACCCAGTACTTC.

This clonotype was detected ten times or more. CDR3 in DNA: TGTGCCATCAGTGAAGGGGAAGAGGGGCATGAGCAGTTCTTC. Amino acids: CAISEGEEGHEQFF. The V gene is TRBV10-3, the J gene TRBJ2-1; D assignment may be TRBD1 or TRBD2 (5 bases each). The V end lost 3 bases, the J end lost 8 bases, and 14 bases lay between the germline ends. Germline CDR1 reads ENHRY; CDR2 reads SYGVKD. This CDR3 is built from 14 residues.

As DNA, the CDR3 is TGTGCCACCAGTGATGGGGACACGAGCATTGAAGCTTTCTTT. Encoded protein: CATSDGDTSIEAFF. The chain carries TRBV24-1 and TRBJ1-1; a possible D gene is TRBD1 (6 bases). V dropped 3 bases and J dropped 7 bases, with 14 bases sitting between them. Germline CDR1 reads KGHDR; CDR2 reads SFDVKD. The CDR3 sequence is 14 residues long.

This clonotype was seen a few times. J is TRBJ1-1 and V is TRBV29-1; D gene ambiguous. Trimming pared 8 bases from V and 7 bases from J, leaving 14 bases between. The CDR3 spans 11 residues. The germline gives CDR1 SQVTM, CDR2 ANQGSEA. Here the CDR3 DNA reads TGCAGCATTTTCCGGGGAGTTGAAGCTTTCTTT. Its protein product is CSIFRGVEAFF.

In this sample, this clonotype turned up once. V is TRBV4-2 and J is TRBJ2-7, with D maybe TRBD1 (6 bases). CDR3 length: 15 residues. Germline values: CDR1 LGHNA, CDR2 YNFKEQ. V dropped 1 base and J dropped 4 bases, with 14 bases sitting between them. In nucleotides, the CDR3 is TGTGCCAGCAGCCAAGGAAATGCGCAGGGGTACGAGCAGTACTTC. As protein: CASSQGNAQGYEQYF.

This chain connects TRBV20-1 to TRBJ2-1; 9 bases fit TRBD1. The DNA end is a closer match to TRBJ2-7, so the J assignment may be wrong. CDR1 DFQATT and CDR2 SNEGSKA come from the germline V gene (reference sequence). The CDR3 extends over 13 amino acids. CDR3 bases: TGCAGTGCTATAACAGGGGGCCTCAATGGGCAGTACTTC. It codes for CSAITGGLNGQYF.

For the CDR3, the DNA is TGTGCCAGCAGCTTCTTTGGACAGTACCAGAATCAGCCCCAGCATTTT. Translating gives CASSFFGQYQNQPQHF. The chain employs TRBV5-6 and TRBJ1-5, with a weak D call TRBD1 (6 bases). V was pared by 2 bases and J by 4 bases, with 16 bases between. CDR3 size: 16 residues. The germline gives CDR1 SGHDT, CDR2 YYEEEE.

This clonotype was counted only a few times. The chain is built from TRBV20-1 and TRBJ1-2, with D possibly matching TRBD1 (6 bases). This CDR3 region has 16 residues. Germline V CDR1 and CDR2: DFQATT, SNEGSKA (reference sequence). The V gene lost 6 bases and the J gene lost 5 bases, with 25 bases spanning the gap. CDR3 coding DNA: TGCAGTGCCGCAACAGGACGGACAGAGGGGCGATATGGCTACACCTTC. This sequence encodes CSAATGRTEGRYGYTF.

The rearrangement joins TRBV20-1 to TRBJ1-1; D not resolved. The germline CDR1 and CDR2 sequences are DFQATT and SNEGSKA (reference sequence). The ends were cut back, 6 bases at V and 1 base at J, with 12 bases in the middle. The CDR3 totals 13 residues. CDR3 protein: CSAHLWGNTEAFF. The CDR3, as DNA: TGCAGTGCCCACCTTTGGGGGAACACTGAAGCTTTCTTT.